These 15 T cell receptor beta chains came from one sample sequenced in a study of CD8+CD57+ T cells in acquired aplastic anemia. Both TCR beta VDJ combination and CDR3 sequence profiling were carried out. Genomic DNA was the template for this profiling. MiXCR, run by TCRdb on the reads, gives a single entry per CDR3 protein. The table records approximately 380,000 distinct CDR3 sequences, 65% to 80% of them present only once. Sequenced: sorted CD4+, CD8+, or CD8+CD57+ T cells (not recorded which) from PBMCs. These receptors all stem from a human donor in good health, serving as a control.

The genes are TRBV29-1 and TRBJ2-2; 11 bases line up with TRBD2. V lost 1 base, J lost 7 bases, and 2 bases stayed unmatched. Germline CDR1 SQVTM, CDR2 ANQGSEA. The CDR3 runs 14 residues. The CDR3 spells CSVEVAGGLGELFF. The CDR3 DNA reads as TGCAGCGTTGAAGTAGCGGGGGGGCTCGGGGAGCTGTTTTTT.

The chain has TRBV9 and TRBJ2-3, with D hard to call. The CDR3 runs 13 residues. V lost 4 bases, J lost 4 bases, and 10 bases lay in between. CDR1 is SGDLS and CDR2 is YYNGEE in the germline V gene. The CDR3: CASSLPSADTQYF. CDR3 sequence (DNA): TGTGCCAGCAGCCTACCGAGTGCAGATACGCAGTATTTT.

The chain is built from TRBV15 and TRBJ1-5; possibly TRBD1 for D (5 bases). This CDR3 has 19 residues. Trimming left V 1 base short and J 2 bases short, with 21 bases between. Germline CDR1 reads LNHNV; CDR2 reads YYDKDF (reference sequence). CDR3 residues: CATSRGDSTYETGNQPQHF. Written as DNA, the CDR3 is TGTGCCACCAGCAGAGGCGACAGTACCTACGAGACGGGCAATCAGCCCCAGCATTTT.

About this clonotype: Given a much more abundant clone one base away, this may be a read error. The V gene is TRBV3-1, the J gene TRBJ1-5; TRBD1 aligns across 8 bases. The CDR3 has 14 residues. The germline gives CDR1 LGHDT, CDR2 YNNKEL (reference sequence). V dropped 4 bases and J dropped 9; count of bases not matched to a gene: 8. CDR3 nucleotides: TGTGCCAGCAGCCCGAGGGACAGGACCAGGCCCCAGCATTTT. Its protein product is CASSPRDRTRPQHF.

This clonotype came up many times. The genes are TRBV19 and TRBJ1-4; D is ambiguous. In germline, CDR1 is LNHDA, CDR2 SQIVND (reference sequence). CDR3 length equals 14 residues. Trimming stripped 2 bases from V and 5 bases from J, with 9 bases between. The CDR3 nucleotides are TGTGCCAGTAGTATACCCGCCTTGAATGAAAAACTGTTTTTT. Translation: CASSIPALNEKLFF.

V and J are TRBV27 and TRBJ1-2; 10 nucleotides line up with TRBD1. Losses at the gene ends were 6 bases for V and 2 bases for J; bases not matched to a gene: 6. CDR3 length: 15 residues. Germline lookup yields CDR1 MNHEY and CDR2 SMNVEV (reference sequence). In DNA form, the CDR3 reads TGTGCCAGCAGCCCCGTGGGACAGGGGAACTATGGCTACACCTTC. This gives the protein CASSPVGQGNYGYTF.

This clonotype was found many times. This could be a read error, since a much larger clone is one nucleotide away. The rearrangement uses TRBV5-8 and TRBJ1-1, with D hard to call. Germline values: CDR1 SGHTS, CDR2 YDEGEE. V lost 2 bases and J lost 1, with 6 bases in between. CDR3 length: 13 residues. This CDR3 reads CASSFSGNTEAFF. Here the CDR3 DNA reads TGTGCCAGCAGCTTCTCCGGGAACACTGAAGCTTTCTTT.

As concerns this clonotype: One end of the junction is discordant with germline, which a read error may explain. The rearrangement links TRBV7-9 to TRBJ2-7; D is perhaps TRBD2 (5 bases). The germline V gene has CDR1 SEHNR and CDR2 FQNEAQ (reference sequence). The CDR3 spans 15 residues. This chain's CDR3 is CASSLEAGWALEQYF. As DNA, the CDR3 is TGCGCCAGCAGCTTGGAGGCCGGGTGGGCCCTCGAGCAGTACTTC. Supplemented by reference TRBV7-9 and TRBJ2-7, the full variable domain reads DTGVSQNPRHKITKRGQNVTFRCDPISEHNRLYWYRQTLGQGPEFLTYFQNEAQLEKSRLLSDRFSAERPKGSFSTLEIQRTEQGDSAMYLCASSLEAGWALEQYFGPGTRLTVT.

V usage is TRBV7-2 and J usage is TRBJ2-3, with D unresolved. This CDR3 is built from 13 residues. The germline V gene has CDR1 SGHTA and CDR2 FQGNSA. Between the trimmed V and J ends, which lost 0 bases and 7 bases, there was a span of 8 bases. The CDR3 DNA sequence: TGTGCCAGCAGCTTAGCGCGGCAGCATACGCAGTATTTT. Amino acid sequence: CASSLARQHTQYF.

This clonotype was observed at least ten times. V gene TRBV7-9 combines with J gene TRBJ2-1; 7 bases are a match to TRBD2. The CDR3 is 14 residues long. The trim removed 4 bases at V and 4 bases at J, leaving 4 bases unmatched. CDR1 and CDR2 from the germline V gene are SEHNR and FQNEAQ (reference sequence). CDR3 region: CASSSAGGYNEQFF. The CDR3 coding sequence is TGTGCCAGCAGCTCTGCCGGGGGGTACAATGAGCAGTTCTTC. The complete variable domain, with remaining parts taken from reference TRBV7-9 and TRBJ2-1, reads DTGVSQNPRHKITKRGQNVTFRCDPISEHNRLYWYRQTLGQGPEFLTYFQNEAQLEKSRLLSDRFSAERPKGSFSTLEIQRTEQGDSAMYLCASSSAGGYNEQFFGPGTRLTVL.

This rearrangement joins TRBV7-6 to TRBJ2-7, with 7 bases aligning to TRBD1. The CDR3 sequence is 15 residues long. CDR1 SGHVS and CDR2 FNYEAQ come from the germline V gene. The J segment lost 1 base and the V segment lost 1 base, leaving 4 bases of the junction unmatched. In nucleotides, the CDR3 is TGTGCCAGCAGCTTAGGACAGGGCGGTTCCTACGAGCAGTACGTC. It specifies CASSLGQGGSYEQYV.

This clonotype was detected a few times. This may be a read error, as it is one base from a much larger clone. The genes are TRBV2 and TRBJ2-7; TRBD1 agrees at 7 bases. Germline assignment: CDR1 SNHLY and CDR2 FYNNEI. The CDR3 has 16 amino acids. With V trimmed by 8 bases and J by 5 bases, 18 bases remained unmatched. CDR3 DNA sequence: TGTGCCAGCGGCCAAGATTCTCCATATACAGGGGACGAGCAGTACTTC. This codes for CASGQDSPYTGDEQYF.

The genes are TRBV11-2 and TRBJ2-5; D possibly corresponds to TRBD2 (5 bases). The CDR3 is made up of 14 amino acids. V was cut by 8 bases and J by 3 bases, with 16 bases left in between. Germline V gene data show CDR1 as SGHAT and CDR2 as FQNNGV. In DNA, the CDR3 is TGTGCCAGCTGCCTTGCGGGCTGGGAAGAGACCCAGTACTTC. Translation: CASCLAGWEETQYF.

This sequence joins TRBV7-4 and TRBJ1-1; maybe TRBD1 (5 bases). There are 14 residues in the CDR3. Germline values: CDR1 SGHVT, CDR2 SQSDAQ. Trimming took 8 bases from V and 3 from J, leaving 16 bases between them. The CDR3 nucleotides are TGTGCCAGCCGCCACCATAGGGGTGACACTGAAGCTTTCTTT. Protein: CASRHHRGDTEAFF. Full variable domain (remainder filled in from reference TRBV7-4 and TRBJ1-1): GAGVSQSPRYKVAKRGRDVALRCDSISGHVTLYWYRQTLGQGSEVLTYSQSDAQRDKSGRPSGRFSAERPERSVSTLKIQRTEQGDSAVYLCASRHHRGDTEAFFGQGTRLTVV.

Points on this clonotype: Since no conserved phenylalanine or tryptophan closes the CDR3, a read error is the likely cause. Because the CDR3's place on the DNA is in doubt, the DNA is left out and the CDR3 is given as listed by TCRdb. CDR3 amino acids: CASSYNSRSRV. The chain carries TRBV7-3 and TRBJ1-6. The germline CDR1 and CDR2 sequences are SGHTA and FQGTGA. The CDR3 is 11 residues long, ends included.